This TCR beta chain was sequenced in a study of shared clonotypes between healthy human individuals (dated by TCRdb to the early 2020s). About the study as a whole: The cohort comprised a couple of women and three men aged 18 to 49 years. For each donor, three plates each were used for CD4 naive and CD4 memory, two plates were used for CD8 naive, and one plate was used for CD8 memory. The study deeply sequenced blood TCR repertoires of about 5 healthy adults to estimate repertoire size and the extent of clonotype sharing between individuals. To increase sequencing depth and limit assay-specific biases, TCR repertoire library preparation and sequencing were carried out by different laboratories using diverse techniques. Between about 0.8 and 9 billion PBMCs per donor were obtained by leukapheresis.

The research as a whole found: Incomplete sequencing was indicated by rarefaction of sorted-subset datasets, despite the large sequencing depth. Pairwise subsampling led to the expectation that sequencing depth would affect the degree of clonotype sharing among donors. Estimated clonotype richness was generally larger for naive than for memory subsets. Sampling was restricted to blood, and TCR repertoires in tissue are likely to differ from TCR repertoires in blood. Clonotypes shared by all four sorted-subset donors showed higher generation probabilities than non-shared clonotypes. Across several donors, approximately 4.9% of naive CD4, approximately 3.6% of naive CD8, under 2.5% of memory CD4, and approximately 0.4% of memory CD8 clonotypes were shared. Because the study included only a small number of donors, the genetic and exposure-history diversity represented was limited.

Using the deep immunoSEQ assay, TCR CDR3 regions were amplified from genomic DNA by multiplex PCR. For each cell subset, the extracted genomic DNA was distributed evenly across all wells of several immunoSEQ 96-well plates, and each plate served as one replicate. Each replicate PCR for sorted subsets received roughly 200 ng genomic DNA, equal to roughly 29,000 T cell genomes. Purified libraries were quantified with a Qubit 3.0 fluorometer, sized on a Bioanalyzer 2100, and re-quantified with the KAPA Library Quantification kit. A separate single-read 150-cycle Illumina NextSeq 550 flow cell was used to sequence each immunoSEQ 96-well plate. The authors' pipeline ran thus. The immunoSEQ output contained only junctional sequences without quality scores, so filtering could not match that applied to full-length reads. Sequences were annotated with PyIR, a Python wrapper for IgBLAST v1.9, using IMGT germline references to assign V/J genes and CDR3. Reads were filtered out if the reads had weak V/J assignments (E-value above 1e-6), no CDR3, stop codons, out-of-frame junctions, or ambiguous translated residues. V3J clonotypes were defined as sequences sharing an identical inferred V gene, J gene, and CDR3 amino acid sequence. To compute the percentage overlap between repertoires, the number of shared unique clonotypes was divided by the size of the smaller repertoire. Richness of each repertoire was evaluated using RTK rarefaction, the Chao1 estimator, and Recon v2.1 estimates of unobserved clonotypes. For all TCRbeta clonotypes obtained by the gDNA method from a few donors, generation probabilities were computed with OLGA. TCRdb stores this immuneACCESS table with in-frame sequences only. Part of the clones is absent; in the studies checked, under half of the shortfall reflects unresolved V genes, and no reason is known for the rest. That table is the source of V, J and clone size, and D and trimming were worked out from the DNA. Recorded for this sample are hundreds of thousands of clones; 97% of them occurred a single time. The ten largest clones represent roughly 0.05% of the sample.

Donors were healthy HIV-negative adults with no recently reported acute infections or vaccinations. Every donor was a Caucasian adult residing in Nashville, Tennessee, USA. Magnetic negative selection was used to enrich CD4+ T cells, after which naive cells were positively selected on CD45RA and the negative fraction became the memory subset. Blood was collected by leukapheresis, and PBMCs were isolated by Ficoll-Histopaque density gradient centrifugation and then cryopreserved in liquid nitrogen vapor phase. Analytical flow cytometry was used to check the purity and quantity of every magnetically sorted T cell population. Each sorted fraction had its genomic DNA isolated and then quantified by UV absorbance on a Nanodrop 2000c. Here V drops 4 bases and J drops 4 bases, and the junction holds 8 bases not matched to any gene. From the cysteine up to the phenylalanine, the CDR3 has a length of 16 residues. The CDR3 DNA has 48 bases and is translated from base 1. CDR1 and CDR2 are read off the germline V gene (reference sequence) as LNHDA and SQIVND.

On this clone itself: Its recognized antigen is unknown. Base qualities are not provided; no much larger clone lies one nucleotide away. Other DNA sequences of this sample code for an identical CDR3.

The material sequenced was naive CD4+ T cells sorted from blood. The cell subset or site label, as the study defines it: CD45RA+ positively selected. Here the chain combines TRBV19 and TRBJ2-7, and TRBD2 matches 12 of the central bases. This receptor was identified in a woman aged 25 to 39 in good health. At the DNA level, the sequence is TGTGCCAGTAGTAGTACCGGGACTAGCGGGCGTTACGAGCAGTACTTC. Its protein is CASSSTGTSGRYEQYF.